A selection of T cell receptor beta chains follows, all from one sample in a study of cytomegalovirus exposure and HLA in healthy donors. Clones were read by immunoSEQ multiplex PCR, and TCRdb kept only the in-frame ones, dropping some. The sample has 200,000 or so clones; about 80% are singletons. The material sequenced was PBMCs. All receptors come from a man younger than 35 in good health and CMV-seropositive. Each CDR3 is given with its conserved first and last residue. The order of the fields is clone size, V gene, D gene, J gene, CDR3 DNA, CDR3 protein. D genes are given only for firm matches. The listing skips clone size in some rows; elsewhere it reads once, few, many or a size class.

>.|TRBV6-5|.|TRBJ2-3
TGTGCCAGCAGTTCGGGAGTTGGAAGCACAGATACGCAGTATTTT
CASSSGVGSTDTQYF
>.|TRBV7-9|TRBD1|TRBJ1-5
TGTGCCAGCAGCTTGTTCCGGGACAGTAGCAATCAGCCCCAGCATTTT
CASSLFRDSSNQPQHF
>.|TRBV2|.|TRBJ2-3
TGTGCCAGGAATAGGGGGAGGGGGACGGATACGCAGTATTTT
CARNRGRGTDTQYF
>once|TRBV14|.|TRBJ2-1
TGTGCCAGCAGCCAAGATAAAGCGGCCCGCTCCTACAATGAGCAGTTCTTC
CASSQDKAARSYNEQFF
>.|TRBV2|TRBD1|TRBJ2-7
TGTGCCAGCAAACCGAGGACAGGGGTAGAGGAGCAGTACTTC
CASKPRTGVEEQYF
>.|TRBV6-1|.|TRBJ1-5
TGTGCCAGCAGTGAAGGGCGAGGATACCAGCCCCAGCATTTT
CASSEGRGYQPQHF
>.|TRBV29-1|.|TRBJ2-1
TGCAGCACTTTGGGGGGTTCGTCCTACAATGAGCAGTTCTTC
CSTLGGSSYNEQFF
>.|TRBV5-6|TRBD1|TRBJ2-1
TGTGCCAGCAGCTTGGGGACAGGGCCTTACAATGAGCAGTTCTTC
CASSLGTGPYNEQFF
>.|TRBV25-1|TRBD2|TRBJ2-3
TGTGCCAGCAGTGAACTGCACGCGGGAGAGGTTGCAGATACGCAGTATTTT
CASSELHAGEVADTQYF
>.|TRBV5-1|TRBD2|TRBJ2-1
TGTGCCAGCAGCTTGGGCGCTAGCGGGAACAATGAGCAGTTCTTC
CASSLGASGNNEQFF
>.|TRBV15|.|TRBJ1-5
TGTGCCACCAGCAGAGGGGGGGATCAGCCCCAGCATTTT
CATSRGGDQPQHF
>.|TRBV29-1|TRBD1|TRBJ2-5
TGCAGCGTTTACAGCCGGGAGAGAGGACAGGGTCGGGAGACCCAGTACTTC
CSVYSRERGQGRETQYF
>few|TRBV6-5|TRBD2|TRBJ2-7
TGTGCCAGCAGTAACCCCGGGAGGGCATCCTACGAGCAGTACTTC
CASSNPGRASYEQYF
>.|TRBV28|TRBD2|TRBJ2-4
TGTGCCAGCATGGCTCCCTCCGGGACTAGCGTAGCCAAAAACATTCAGTACTTC
CASMAPSGTSVAKNIQYF
>.|TRBV6-1|.|TRBJ2-2
TGTGCCAGCAGTGATAATACGGGCGGGGAGCTGTTTTTT
CASSDNTGGELFF
>.|TRBV5-1|.|TRBJ2-7
TGCGCCAGCAGCTTTGACTCTACCTACGAGCAGTACTTC
CASSFDSTYEQYF
>.|TRBV30|TRBD2|TRBJ2-5
TGTGCCTGGATGGACAGGGGACTAGCGGGGGGACCCCAAGAGACCCAGTACTTC
CAWMDRGLAGGPQETQYF
>.|TRBV25-1|.|TRBJ2-7
TGTGCCAGCAGTTTATCTTCCCGGGGATACGAGCAGTACTTC
CASSLSSRGYEQYF
>.|TRBV6-1|.|TRBJ2-4
TGTGCCAGCAGTGAAGCCCCATTCGGGACTTCGGGCAACATTCAGTACTTC
CASSEAPFGTSGNIQYF
>few|TRBV6-6|TRBD1|TRBJ2-3
TGTGCCAGCAAAGACAGGGGAGGCGCAGATACGCAGTATTTT
CASKDRGGADTQYF
>.|TRBV4-2|TRBD2|TRBJ2-1
TGTGCCAGCAGCCAGCCGCGGGGGCAACTAGCGGGCAAAATCTCCTACAATGAGCAGTTCTTC
CASSQPRGQLAGKISYNEQFF
>.|TRBV28|.|TRBJ2-4
TGTGCCAGCAGTTTCTACAGCATAAAATATCTAGCCAAAAACATTCAGTACTTC
CASSFYSIKYLAKNIQYF
>.|TRBV21-1|.|TRBJ2-5
TGTGCCAGCAGCGCCCGGGACAGGATGGTGCCTGGTATATCCCAGTACTTC
CASSARDRMVPGISQYF
>.|TRBV19|TRBD1|TRBJ1-5
TGTGCCAGTAGTACATCAGGGGGCCGGCAGCCCCAGCATTTT
CASSTSGGRQPQHF
>few|TRBV27|.|TRBJ2-2
TGTGCCAGCAGTATCTACGGGGAGCTGTTTTTT
CASSIYGELFF
>.|TRBV30|.|TRBJ2-2
TGTGCCTGGAAGGTTCAGGGGTCCGGGGAGCTGTTTTTT
CAWKVQGSGELFF
>.|TRBV19|.|TRBJ1-4
TGTGCCAGTACCATCACCCCGACAGGACCTAATGAAAAACTGTTTTTT
CASTITPTGPNEKLFF
>.|TRBV30|.|TRBJ2-2
TGTGCCTGGGATACAGGGTCGAGGGACGGGGAGCTGTTTTTT
CAWDTGSRDGELFF
>.|TRBV9|TRBD2|TRBJ2-7
TGTGCCAGCAGCGGAAGGGCGGGAGGGCCCTACGAGCAGTACTTC
CASSGRAGGPYEQYF
>.|TRBV5-1|.|TRBJ1-1
TGCGCCAGCAGCCATGGACGGGGGGGGAACACTGAAGCTTTCTTT
CASSHGRGGNTEAFF
>.|TRBV5-1|.|TRBJ2-5
TGCGCCAGCAGCCCCGGACTAAAGGCAGAGACCCAGTACTTC
CASSPGLKAETQYF
>.|TRBV6-1|.|TRBJ1-1
TGTGCCAGCGCCTTCTCGGTTGAGAACACTGAAGCTTTCTTT
CASAFSVENTEAFF
>.|TRBV5-6|TRBD1|TRBJ2-5
TGTGCCAGCAGCTTGGGTCGGGGACAGGCCAGCCAGACCCAGTACTTC
CASSLGRGQASQTQYF
>.|TRBV19|TRBD1|TRBJ2-7
TGTGCCAGTAGTACGGGGACAGCCCGACCGGCTTCCTACGAGCAGTACTTC
CASSTGTARPASYEQYF
>.|TRBV5-1|.|TRBJ1-3
TGCGCCAGCAGCTCCGGACATCTCTCTGGAAACACCATATATTTT
CASSSGHLSGNTIYF
>.|TRBV6-5|TRBD1|TRBJ1-5
TGTGCCAGCAGTCCGACAGGGGTCAATCAGCCCCAGCATTTT
CASSPTGVNQPQHF
>.|TRBV10-3|TRBD1|TRBJ2-2
TGTGCCATCAGCGCGCCCGGACAGGACACCGGGGAGCTGTTTTTT
CAISAPGQDTGELFF
>.|TRBV6-5|TRBD2|TRBJ2-3
TGTGCCAGCAGTTCTACCGGGAGGGCTTCAGATACGCAGTATTTT
CASSSTGRASDTQYF
>once|TRBV27|.|TRBJ1-1
TGTGCCAGCAGTTTGACAGTGAACATGAACACTGAAGCTTTCTTT
CASSLTVNMNTEAFF
>.|TRBV28|.|TRBJ1-2
TGTGCCGTCCTAGGAGCGGCGGACTATGGCTACACCTTC
CAVLGAADYGYTF
>.|TRBV27|TRBD2|TRBJ2-1
TGTGCCAGCAGTCCGAACCGGGCTAGCGGTCGGGGCAATGAGCAGTTCTTC
CASSPNRASGRGNEQFF
>.|TRBV7-9|.|TRBJ2-6
TGTGCCAGCAGCCCTTGGGCCAACGTCCTGACTTTC
CASSPWANVLTF
>.|TRBV14|TRBD1|TRBJ1-2
TGTGCCAGCAGCCGTCCGGGACAGGGGGAGATTCGCTACACCTTC
CASSRPGQGEIRYTF
>.|TRBV5-1|TRBD1|TRBJ2-7
TGCGCCAGCAGCCCTAAAGACAGGGGTTCCGAGCAGTACTTC
CASSPKDRGSEQYF
>.|TRBV6-6|.|TRBJ2-5
TGTGCCAGCAGTTACTCAACTAGCCAAGAGACCCAGTACTTC
CASSYSTSQETQYF
>.|TRBV28|.|TRBJ2-7
TGTGCCAGCAGCAAAGCCCGAGAGCAGTACTTC
CASSKAREQYF
>.|TRBV6-1|TRBD2|TRBJ2-7
TGTGCCAGCAGTGATTTTGCGGGGGTCCCCGGGAGTGAGCAGTACTTC
CASSDFAGVPGSEQYF
>.|TRBV18|TRBD2|TRBJ2-1
TGTGCCAGCTCACCAACTAGCGGAACCTTGGGTGAGCAGTTCTTC
CASSPTSGTLGEQFF
>.|TRBV19|.|TRBJ2-7
TGTGCCAGTAGTATGGTAGCTTCGGGCAGGGAAGGCGAGCAGTACTTC
CASSMVASGREGEQYF
>.|TRBV18|.|TRBJ1-4
TGTGCCAGCTCCAGGGGTGATGAAAAACTGTTTTTT
CASSRGDEKLFF
>.|TRBV6-5|.|TRBJ1-1
TGTGCCAGCAGTTACGAGCGGCCCCCTGAAGCTTTCTTT
CASSYERPPEAFF
>.|TRBV4-1|TRBD2|TRBJ2-1
TGCGCCAGCAGCCCCCCGGGGGGGAGCGCCCGCAATGAGCAGTTCTTC
CASSPPGGSARNEQFF
>.|TRBV4-1|TRBD2|TRBJ2-1
TGCGCCAGCAGCCAGGCGCACGCTAGCGGGAGTTCCTACAATGAGCAGTTCTTC
CASSQAHASGSSYNEQFF
>.|TRBV7-3|TRBD2|TRBJ2-1
TGTGCCAGCAGCCCCCTCCCGACTAGCGGCTTTGTTTCGGTCTTC
CASSPLPTSGFVSVF
>.|TRBV12-5|.|TRBJ2-2
TGTGCTAGTGGATGTGAGGGTCTGAGAACCGGGGAGCTGTTTTTT
CASGCEGLRTGELFF
>.|TRBV9|.|TRBJ2-1
TGTGCCAGCAGCCCCCGCGGCTCCTACAATGAGCAGTTCTTC
CASSPRGSYNEQFF
>.|TRBV6-5|.|TRBJ2-7
TGTGCCAGCATATCAGGGTCCCACGAGCAGTACTTC
CASISGSHEQYF